These 6 T cell receptor beta chains share one sample of origin, sequenced in a study of blood T cell repertoires in COVID-19. Here immunoSEQ multiplex PCR was the method, and the copy in TCRdb shows in-frame clones only, minus some. The sample comprises roughly 25,000 clones, 75% to 90% of which are singletons, and under 75% rests with the top ten. Material for sequencing was peripheral blood. These receptors all stem from an elderly woman with acute or convalescent COVID-19.

The chain employs TRBV7-9 and TRBJ2-2, with a weak D call TRBD2 (6 bases). Germline values: CDR1 SEHNR, CDR2 FQNEAQ (reference sequence). Trimming removed 5 bases at V and 1 base at J, with 17 bases between. The CDR3 totals 17 residues. The CDR3 sequence is CASSPPGVAVNTGELFF. Here the CDR3 DNA reads TGTGCCAGCAGCCCCCCGGGGGTAGCGGTGAACACCGGGGAGCTGTTTTTT.

V and J are TRBV5-4 and TRBJ2-6, with 8 nucleotides matching TRBD1. The CDR3 has 16 residues. J gave up 2 bases and V 3 bases, and 4 bases lay outside the gene matches. Germline V gene lookup returns CDR1 SGHNT and CDR2 YYREEE (reference sequence). The CDR3 sequence: CASSSGQGTGANVLTF. The DNA for the CDR3 is TGTGCCAGCAGCTCCGGACAGGGAACTGGGGCCAACGTCCTGACTTTC.

The chain links TRBV5-1 to TRBJ2-7; 9 bases are shared with TRBD1. The CDR3 consists of 14 residues. V dropped 2 bases and J dropped 2; count of bases not matched to a gene: 2. Germline V gives CDR1 SGHRS, CDR2 YFSETQ. CDR3 sequence (DNA): TGCGCCAGCAGCTTACGACAGGGGGCCTACGAGCAGTACTTC. Encoded protein: CASSLRQGAYEQYF.

The V and J genes are TRBV5-4 and TRBJ2-3, with D maybe TRBD1 (9 bases). The CDR3 covers 15 residues. The germline CDR1 and CDR2 sequences are SGHNT and YYREEE (reference sequence). V lost 4 bases to trimming and J lost 8 bases, with 20 bases between them. This CDR3 reads CASSIRDRAGGTQYF. The CDR3 DNA reads as TGTGCCAGCAGCATAAGGGACAGGGCGGGGGGTACGCAGTATTTT.

The chain couples TRBV30 to TRBJ1-2, with a tentative D call TRBD1 (5 bases). This CDR3 is 11 amino acids long. Germline V gene data show CDR1 as GTSNPN and CDR2 as SVGIG (reference sequence). The germline V and J ends were trimmed by 5 bases and 7 bases, with 11 bases remaining between them. The chain's CDR3 is CAWGLRGGYTF. CDR3 sequence (DNA): TGTGCCTGGGGACTAAGGGGTGGCTACACCTTC.

This chain connects TRBV7-2 to TRBJ2-2; 10 bases are shared with TRBD1. Germline-derived CDR1 and CDR2 are SGHTA and FQGNSA. The CDR3 sequence is 16 residues long. Trimming took 5 bases from V and 5 from J; bases not matched to a gene: 8. The CDR3 nucleotides read TGTGCCAGCAGCCCAGGGGACAGGGGTGGGACCGGGGAGCTGTTTTTT. Translating gives CASSPGDRGGTGELFF.